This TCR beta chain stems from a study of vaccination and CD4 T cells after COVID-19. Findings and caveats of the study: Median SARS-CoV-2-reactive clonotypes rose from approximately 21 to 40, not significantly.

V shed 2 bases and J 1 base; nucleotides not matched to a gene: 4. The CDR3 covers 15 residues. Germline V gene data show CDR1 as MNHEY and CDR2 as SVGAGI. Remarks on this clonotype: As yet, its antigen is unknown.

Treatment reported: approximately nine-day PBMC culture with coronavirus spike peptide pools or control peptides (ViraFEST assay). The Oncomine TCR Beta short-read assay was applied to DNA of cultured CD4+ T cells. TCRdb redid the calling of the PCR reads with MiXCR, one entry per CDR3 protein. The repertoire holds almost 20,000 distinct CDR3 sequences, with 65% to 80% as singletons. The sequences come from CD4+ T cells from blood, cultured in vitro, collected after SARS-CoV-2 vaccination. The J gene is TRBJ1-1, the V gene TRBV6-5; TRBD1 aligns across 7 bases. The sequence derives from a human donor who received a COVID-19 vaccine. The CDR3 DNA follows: TGTGCCAGCAGTTACAACAGGGGTTGGAACACTGAAGCTTTCTTT. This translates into CASSYNRGWNTEAFF.